This T cell receptor (beta chain) was recorded in a study of cytotoxic CD8 clonotypes in ibrutinib-treated CLL. Some clones are missing from TCRdb's copy, which holds only in-frame ones; the method was immunoSEQ multiplex PCR. Seen here are tens of thousands of clones, approximately 70% observed once, and the top ten hold roughly 5.9%. V was pared by 0 bases and J by 5 bases, with 8 bases between. The CDR3 has 13 residues. Per germline, CDR1 SGDLS and CDR2 YYNGEE. This TCR derives from a human donor with chronic lymphocytic leukemia. The sample here was PBMCs, taken after 12 months of ibrutinib treatment. J is TRBJ1-2 and V is TRBV9; D call uncertain. The CDR3: CASSVGPPYGYTF. In nucleotides, the CDR3 is TGTGCCAGCAGCGTAGGGCCCCCGTATGGCTACACCTTC.